This T cell receptor (delta chain) was found in a study of Vγ9Vδ2 T cells in congenital toxoplasmosis (dated by TCRdb to the early 2020s). Context from the whole study: IgG, IgM and IgA serology, Western blot and an in-house interferon-gamma release assay were used to diagnose congenital toxoplasmosis. This study compared the CDR3 repertoires of the gamma and delta chains in sorted blood gammadelta T cells from congenitally T. gondii-infected infants versus uninfected infants. Sequencing of the repertoires was done on samples from infants at two time points: 2 months after birth and 1 year of age. TCR sequencing was performed on five or six infected and approximately 10 uninfected infants at 2 months and on 3 infected and 4 uninfected infants at 1 year. The research as a whole found: Repertoire differences between infected and uninfected infants were less clear at 1 year of age than at 2 months. A public TRGV9 clonotype was highly prevalent in both infected and uninfected infants. Germline-encoded fetal-type TRDV2 CDR3 sequences seemed to be more prevalent in infected than in uninfected 2-month-old infants, with an in utero expansion footprint being suggested. At 2 months, infected infants appeared to have fewer N additions in TRGV9 and TRDV2 CDR3s than uninfected infants, particularly in TRDV2-TRDJ1 sequences. Two months was the earliest age with enough suitable sample material for TCR repertoire analysis, so newborn repertoires were not sequenced.

The same treatment, consisting of spiramycin and/or pyrimethamine plus sulfadiazine plus folinic acid, was given to the mothers of both infected and uninfected infants. Every infant, whether infected or uninfected, was delivered at term after more than 37 weeks of gestation. Approximately 0.99 mL of blood was used to isolate PBMCs by Lymphoprep gradient centrifugation, after which the PBMCs were cryopreserved in liquid nitrogen and shipped to Belgium. After thawing, PBMCs were labeled with Zombie NIR viability dye and stained with CD3, TCR gammadelta, Vgamma9 and Vdelta2 antibodies. A FACSAria III was used to sort CD3+ TCRgammadelta+ T cells, reaching a mean purity of about 98%. For each sample, the RNeasy Micro Kit was used to isolate RNA from some 10,000 sorted gammadelta T cells. The study infants had mothers who were enrolled with primary T. gondii infection during pregnancy. Peripheral blood samples from the infants were taken at an outpatient microbiology and virology center in Pavia, Italy.

This clone is classified as large (0.1 to 1%). Its antigen remains unidentified. The record has no base qualities; no much larger clone is one base away. Template-switch reverse transcription with SuperScript II was used to generate cDNA, with TRGC- and TRDC-specific primers combined in a single tube. The TRGC primer was designed so that it binds both the TRGC1 and the TRGC2 constant genes. The KAPA Real-Time Library Amplification Kit was used for TRG and TRD amplification, and AMPure XP bead purification was performed between steps. Index PCR with the Nextera XT Index Kit was used to attach the Illumina sequencing adapters. An Illumina MiSeq with the V2 300 kit was used to sequence the TRG and TRD amplicons, producing 150 bp paired-end reads. Per the original workflow: Before any further analysis, FastQC version 0.11.8 was used to check read quality. Reads were mapped to GenBank TRG or TRD reference genes, and MiXCR version 3.0.3 was used to assemble CDR3 sequences. Default MiXCR settings were used, apart from assembling TRDD gene segments from 3 instead of 5 consecutive nucleotides. N additions, CDR3 length, J segment length and clonotype sharing between samples were computed with VDJtools version 1.2.1. CDR3 sequences that were out of frame or contained stop codons were left out of the analysis. The overlap of infant repertoires with previously published Vgamma9Vdelta2 repertoires from fetal, cord blood and adult blood was compared. Via CATT, TCRdb reprocessed the public reads, and rows with identical DNA were then joined. These V and J calls derive from TCRdb rather than the authors' analysis. The sample includes around 620 delta-chain clones, with roughly 8% observed a single time. 11% to 15% of the sample is in the top ten clones.

From the germline V gene (reference sequence), CDR1 is TVYSNPD and CDR2 is GDNSRS. Inclusive of the bounding cysteine and phenylalanine, the CDR3 is 23 residues long. Of all the DNA, just the CDR3 is kept, 69 bases in frame from base 1. Here V drops 2 bases and J drops 6 bases, and the junction holds 34 bases not matched to any gene. This sequence originates from a child under 10 years old born to a mother with Toxoplasma gondii infection during pregnancy, either congenitally infected or uninfected (not recorded which). The sample comprised gamma-delta T cells from blood. The chain was built from TRDV3 and TRDJ1; 12 central nucleotides agree with TRDD3. The sequence in DNA is TGTGCCTTTCCAGGAGACCGGAGGACCCACGTACTGGGGGATACTTTTGGGCGTCATAAACTCATCTTT. Translation gives CAFPGDRRTHVLGDTFGRHKLIF.